Following are 19 T cell receptor beta chains from one sample sequenced in a study of T cells in Graves' hyperthyroidism and ophthalmopathy. Amplification yielded TCR beta CDR3 regions, with RNA transcripts as the source. During a first-round RT-PCR of the TCR CDR3, the HTBI primer set was used. TCRdb used MiXCR to reprocess the multiplex PCR reads, holding one entry per CDR3 protein. The sample records a few hundred thousand distinct CDR3 sequences, around 15% being singletons. The sequencing sample was made of blood. The receptors come from a middle-aged woman with Graves' hyperthyroidism.

This clonotype has only a few counts. The rearrangement links TRBV11-2 to TRBJ2-2; D is undetermined. Trimming took off 5 bases at V and 9 bases at J, with 4 bases between the two ends. The CDR3 has 10 amino acids. The germline gives CDR1 SGHAT, CDR2 FQNNGV. The CDR3 DNA is TGTGCCAGCAGCACTTGGGAGCTGTTTTTT. Protein sequence: CASSTWELFF.

This clonotype was picked up many times. The rearrangement links TRBV6-1 to TRBJ1-4; 7 nucleotides agree with TRBD1. V dropped 5 bases and J dropped 10; count of bases not matched to a gene: 4. The CDR3 contains 12 residues. The germline gives CDR1 MNHNS, CDR2 SASEGT. The CDR3 bases are TGTGCCAGCAGTTTTTCAGGGGGAAAACTGTTTTTT. Amino acids: CASSFSGGKLFF.

This clonotype was counted ten times or more. The V gene is TRBV3-1, the J gene TRBJ2-7, with 7 bases that match TRBD1. The CDR3 extends over 14 amino acids. Per germline, CDR1 LGHDT and CDR2 YNNKEL (reference sequence). The junction had 5 bases not matched to a gene; V was cut back by 4 bases and J by 2 bases. The CDR3 sequence: CASSLTGYTYEQYF. In DNA form, the CDR3 reads TGTGCCAGCAGCCTGACAGGGTATACCTACGAGCAGTACTTC.

This clonotype has only a few counts. J is TRBJ2-2 and V is TRBV5-1; 9 bases align to TRBD2. Germline-derived CDR1 and CDR2 are SGHRS and YFSETQ. CDR3 length equals 18 residues. The J segment lost 5 bases and the V segment lost 3 bases, leaving 14 bases of the junction unmatched. The CDR3 DNA sequence: TGCGCCAGCAGCTCCGCCGGGGGTAGCGGGAGTCGGACCGGGGAGCTGTTTTTT. Amino acids: CASSSAGGSGSRTGELFF. The full variable domain, with the rest looked up from reference TRBV5-1 and TRBJ2-2, is KAGVTQTPRYLIKTRGQQVTLSCSPISGHRSVSWYQQTPGQGLQFLFEYFSETQRNKGNFPGRFSGRQFSNSRSEMNVSTLELGDSALYLCASSSAGGSGSRTGELFFGEGSRLTVL.

Turning to this clonotype: A much larger clone differs from this one at a single base, so this may be a read error. The CDR3 does not end in the conserved phenylalanine or tryptophan, so this is likely a read error. The rearrangement joins TRBV5-1 to TRBJ2-3; tentative D call: TRBD2 (5 bases). Germline V gene sequence: CDR1 SGHRS, CDR2 YFSETQ. The CDR3 is 14 residues long. Trimming removed 0 bases from V and 6 bases from J, with 11 bases in between. This CDR3 is CASSLGLRGDTQYL. The CDR3 nucleotides are TGCGCCAGCAGCTTGGGCCTCCGAGGGGATACGCAGTATCTT.

This clonotype came up many times. The rearrangement links TRBV19 to TRBJ1-5; a possible D gene is TRBD1 (6 bases). V shed 4 bases and J shed 6 bases, with 10 bases lying between them. The CDR3 has 13 residues. Germline V gene lookup returns CDR1 LNHDA and CDR2 SQIVND (reference sequence). The CDR3 protein is CASSRTGSQPQHF. The CDR3, as DNA: TGTGCCAGTAGTAGAACAGGGTCTCAGCCCCAGCATTTT.

This clonotype was seen a handful of times. This may arise from a read error, as a much more abundant clone is one base away. V usage is TRBV28 and J usage is TRBJ1-2; 7 nucleotides match TRBD1. CDR1 and CDR2 (germline): MDHEN, SYDVKM. This CDR3 is built from 13 residues. After removal of 6 bases from V and 2 bases from J, the junction contained 3 bases not matched to a gene. This chain's CDR3 is CASRPGQNYGYTF. The CDR3 DNA is TGTGCCAGCAGGCCGGGACAGAACTATGGCTACACCTTC.

In this sample, this clonotype turned up many times. The V call is TRBV4-1, the J call TRBJ2-7; D perhaps matches TRBD2 (5 bases). V was cut by 1 base and J by 5 bases, with 12 bases left in between. Germline lookup yields CDR1 MGHRA and CDR2 YSYEKL. The CDR3 has 14 residues. CDR3: CASSQALYGDEQYF. Written as DNA, the CDR3 is TGCGCCAGCAGCCAAGCTCTTTACGGGGACGAGCAGTACTTC.

This clonotype has a count of ten or more. This rearrangement joins TRBV2 to TRBJ2-1; 8 bases line up with TRBD2. The J segment lost 2 bases and the V segment lost 4 bases, leaving 4 bases of the junction unmatched. Germline CDR1 reads SNHLY; CDR2 reads FYNNEI. The length of the CDR3 is 15 residues. CDR3 protein: CASSANSGAYNEQFF. CDR3 bases: TGTGCCAGCAGTGCGAATAGCGGGGCCTACAATGAGCAGTTCTTC.

V gene TRBV7-9 combines with J gene TRBJ2-7, with unresolved D. The germline CDR1 and CDR2 sequences are SEHNR and FQNEAQ (reference sequence). The CDR3 spans 13 residues. Trimming took 4 bases from V and 1 from J, leaving 8 bases between them. The CDR3 loop is CASSSRQSYEQYF. The DNA of the CDR3 is TGTGCCAGCAGCTCCCGACAATCCTACGAGCAGTACTTC.

This clonotype was picked up many times. This rearrangement joins TRBV7-2 to TRBJ1-4; a possible D gene is TRBD1 (5 bases). CDR1 SGHTA and CDR2 FQGNSA come from the germline V gene. Trimming left V 5 bases short and J 4 bases short, with 11 bases between. The CDR3 is 14 amino acids. CDR3 sequence (DNA): TGTGCCAGCAGCCCCCTAGGGGTTAATGAAAAACTGTTTTTT. As protein: CASSPLGVNEKLFF.

This clonotype was picked up many times. The CDR3 region is CASSVYSGDLNTGELFF. CDR3 DNA: TGTGCCAGCAGCGTTTACTCAGGAGACTTGAACACCGGGGAGCTGTTTTTT. The chain joins TRBV9 to TRBJ2-2, with D uncertain. The CDR3 length is 17 residues. The germline V gene encodes CDR1 SGDLS and CDR2 YYNGEE. Trimming shortened V by 2 bases and J by 1 base, and 15 bases separated the two germline ends. Full variable domain (remainder filled in from reference TRBV9 and TRBJ2-2): DSGVTQTPKHLITATGQRVTLRCSPRSGDLSVYWYQQSLDQGLQFLIQYYNGEERAKGNILERFSAQQFPDLHSELNLSSLELGDSALYFCASSVYSGDLNTGELFFGEGSRLTVL.

This clonotype was detected many times. V gene TRBV2 combines with J gene TRBJ2-3, with D perhaps TRBD2 (5 bases). Germline V gives CDR1 SNHLY, CDR2 FYNNEI. The V and J ends lost 6 bases and 2 bases respectively, with 15 bases between them. The CDR3 sequence is 15 residues long. CDR3 nucleotide sequence: TGTGCCAGCAGAGGCCTAGCCTCCCCCACAGATACGCAGTATTTT. Its protein is CASRGLASPTDTQYF.

This clonotype occurred many times. The V call is TRBV20-1, the J call TRBJ2-3, with D uncertain. There are 14 residues in the CDR3. Germline CDR1 and CDR2: DFQATT and SNEGSKA (reference sequence). The ends were cut back, 1 base at V and 2 bases at J, with 10 bases in the middle. In nucleotides, the CDR3 is TGCAGTGCTAGAGGGTCGACCTTCACAGATACGCAGTATTTT. It encodes CSARGSTFTDTQYF.

This clonotype was seen many times. The gene calls are TRBV7-2 and TRBJ2-7, with no clear D. The CDR3 length is 13 residues. The germline gives CDR1 SGHTA, CDR2 FQGNSA. V was clipped by 5 bases and J by 6 bases, with 14 bases between them. The CDR3 is CASSPSAQIEQYF. Written as DNA, the CDR3 is TGTGCCAGCAGCCCTTCGGCTCAGATCGAGCAGTACTTC.

This clonotype showed up many times. The chain employs TRBV5-1 and TRBJ1-5; 8 nucleotides align to TRBD1. Germline loops: CDR1 SGHRS, CDR2 YFSETQ. The ends lost 5 bases at V and 6 bases at J; junction bases unmatched: 10. The CDR3 has 15 residues. The CDR3 region has the DNA TGCGCCAGCAGACAGGGGACAGGCGGCGGTCAGCCCCAGCATTTT. Amino acids: CASRQGTGGGQPQHF.

This clonotype was detected many times. V is TRBV6-1 and J is TRBJ1-5, with 7 bases aligning to TRBD1. The germline CDR1 and CDR2 sequences are MNHNS and SASEGT. The CDR3 contains 15 residues. The V and J ends lost 2 bases and 6 bases, in that order; junction bases with no gene match: 7. The CDR3 coding sequence is TGTGCCAGCAGTGAAAGCGACAGGGAGTTTCAGCCCCAGCATTTT. Translating it yields CASSESDREFQPQHF.

J is TRBJ1-2 and V is TRBV7-2; D uncertain. Trimming left V 1 base short and J 4 bases short, with 13 bases between. This CDR3 is built from 15 residues. From germline, CDR1 is SGHTA and CDR2 FQGNSA. CDR3 DNA: TGTGCCAGCAGCTTAGTAGGGTATACCTCCTATGGCTACACCTTC. This translates into CASSLVGYTSYGYTF.

This clonotype was detected only a few times. This chain joins TRBV19 and TRBJ1-1; 12 nucleotides align to TRBD1. The length of the CDR3 is 18 residues. Germline lookup yields CDR1 LNHDA and CDR2 SQIVND (reference sequence). V was pared by 7 bases and J by 1 base, with 13 bases of the junction left unmatched. The CDR3 DNA sequence: TGTGCCAGTACAGGGTTTCGGGGACAGGGGGCATCGAACACTGAAGCTTTCTTT. Protein sequence: CASTGFRGQGASNTEAFF.